This section outlines one T cell receptor beta chain sequence together with its context. This sample was taken from a study of blood T cell repertoires in COVID-19. About the research overall: The United States, Italy and Spain were the sources of the acute and convalescent COVID-19 samples. PBMCs, B-cell-depleted T cells, or T cells were the source of the cDNA or gDNA that made up the material.

In germline, CDR1 is SGHRS, CDR2 YFSETQ. This CDR3 is built from 18 residues. V lost 5 bases and J lost 4; bases outside the gene matches: 8. In the original analysis: Nucleated cell number was recorded as an estimate derived from reference gene primer amplification. The protocol was immunoSEQ multiplex PCR, while the TCRdb copy is restricted to in-frame clones and leaves out a portion. V and J calls and clone size follow that table, whereas D and trimming were derived from the DNA. The sample lists 65,000 to 90,000 clones; approximately 90% were seen once. Input material: peripheral blood. The chain recombines TRBV5-1 with TRBJ2-2; 16 nucleotides match TRBD2. This clonotype originated in an elderly woman with acute or convalescent COVID-19. The CDR3 sequence: CASSRGLAGGFITGELFF. DNA for the CDR3: TGCGCCAGCAGTCGGGGACTAGCGGGAGGGTTCATCACCGGGGAGCTGTTTTTT.